The clone carrying this TCR beta chain was counted a single time. This entry belongs to a study of CD8 T cells in Susac syndrome. This CDR3 comprises 15 residues. The V end lost 1 base, the J end lost 2 bases, and 9 bases lay between the germline ends. CDR1 is LGHDT, CDR2 YNNKEL, per germline (reference sequence). RNA amounts of roughly 0.5 to 1 ug underwent reverse transcription with random hexamers. TCRdb recomputed calls from the immunoSEQ multiplex PCR reads with MiXCR, one row per CDR3 protein. The table lists hundreds of thousands of distinct CDR3 sequences, approximately 85% of them singletons.

The sequence derives from a human donor with multiple sclerosis. The sequencing sample was made of CD8+ T cells from PBMCs. The chain has TRBV3-1 and TRBJ2-1, with D hard to call. The CDR3 loop reads CASSQVPKPYNEQFF. DNA of the CDR3: TGTGCCAGCAGCCAAGTTCCCAAACCCTACAATGAGCAGTTCTTC.